Presented here are 10 T cell receptor beta chains from one specimen sequenced in a study of T cells in Graves' hyperthyroidism and ophthalmopathy. The investigators amplified TCR beta CDR3 regions from RNA transcripts. Carried out on the TCR CDR3, a first-round RT-PCR used the HTBI primer set. From the multiplex PCR reads, TCRdb called clonotypes with MiXCR, one entry per CDR3 protein. Among 750,000 to 900,000 distinct CDR3 sequences listed, approximately 40% were seen once. Sequenced: blood. All receptors come from a man between 18 and 35 years old with Graves' hyperthyroidism.

This clonotype was detected a few times. This sequence may be a read error, since a much larger clone differs from it by one base. V and J are TRBV7-2 and TRBJ1-6; D remains unclear. The germline gives CDR1 SGHTA, CDR2 FQGNSA. There are 13 residues in the CDR3. V dropped 2 bases and J dropped 8 bases, with 7 bases sitting between them. DNA of the CDR3: TGTGCCAGCAGCTTACAGGCTGATTCACCCCTCCACTTT. This sequence encodes CASSLQADSPLHF.

The table lists this clonotype with a few counts. V usage is TRBV7-6 and J usage is TRBJ2-2; 10 nucleotides align to TRBD2. The ends lost 6 bases at V and 7 bases at J; junction bases unmatched: 8. Germline-derived CDR1 and CDR2 are SGHVS and FNYEAQ. CDR3 length: 15 amino acids. CDR3: CASRLTSGLIGELFF. The CDR3 nucleotides read TGTGCCAGCAGATTGACTAGCGGGTTAATCGGGGAGCTGTTTTTT.

Points on this clonotype: A much larger clone differs from this one at a single base, so this may be a read error. The chain links TRBV15 to TRBJ2-7; a possible D gene is TRBD1 (5 bases). This CDR3 is built from 13 residues. Germline V gene data show CDR1 as LNHNV and CDR2 as YYDKDF (reference sequence). Here the CDR3 reads CAASSDRPYEQYF. DNA of the CDR3: TGTGCCGCCAGCAGCGACAGACCCTACGAGCAGTACTTC. Looking up the rest from reference TRBV15 and TRBJ2-7 gives the full variable domain: DAMVIQNPRYQVTQFGKPVTLSCSQTLNHNVMYWYQQKSSQAPKLLFHYYDKDFNNEADTPDNFQSRRPNTSFCFLDIRSPGLGDTAMYLCAASSDRPYEQYFGPGTRLTVT.

The chain is built from TRBV6-6 and TRBJ1-5, with 11 bases identical to TRBD1. The CDR3 has 16 amino acids. Germline assignment: CDR1 MNHNY and CDR2 SVGAGI (reference sequence). V dropped 9 bases and J dropped 0; count of bases not matched to a gene: 7. In DNA form, the CDR3 reads TGTGCCAGGCCGGGACAGGGGGTCTATAGCAATCAGCCCCAGCATTTT. It codes for CARPGQGVYSNQPQHF.

CDR3 loop: CASKQGDNTEAFF. The CDR3 DNA reads as TGTGCCAGTAAACAGGGGGATAACACTGAAGCTTTCTTT. The genes are TRBV25-1 and TRBJ1-1, with 8 bases identical to TRBD1. Per germline, CDR1 MGHDK and CDR2 SYGVNS. This CDR3 has 13 amino acids. J lost 2 bases, V lost 9 bases, and 5 bases had no gene match. The whole variable domain, remainder taken from reference TRBV25-1 and TRBJ1-1, is EADIYQTPRYLVIGTGKKITLECSQTMGHDKMYWYQQDPGMELHLIHYSYGVNSTEKGDLSSESTVSRIRTEHFPLTLESARPSHTSQYLCASKQGDNTEAFFGQGTRLTVV.

This clonotype was seen at least ten times. The V call is TRBV5-1, the J call TRBJ1-1, with 7 positions matching TRBD1. Germline-derived CDR1 and CDR2 are SGHRS and YFSETQ. The V and J ends lost 4 bases and 3 bases, in that order; junction bases with no gene match: 6. The CDR3 is made up of 14 amino acids. CDR3: CASSPDRRDTEAFF. CDR3 DNA: TGCGCCAGCAGCCCGGACAGGAGGGACACTGAAGCTTTCTTT.

In regard to this clonotype: The junction departs from the called germline gene at one end, perhaps through a read error. The rearrangement links TRBV12-3 or TRBV12-4 to TRBJ2-2; D is perhaps TRBD1 (5 bases). There are 15 residues in the CDR3. The CDR3 sequence: CASSLSPGSAGELFF. The CDR3 bases are TGCGCCAGCAGCTTGTCCCCAGGGTCCGCCGGGGAGCTGTTTTTT.

The gene calls are TRBV5-6 and TRBJ1-5; TRBD1 agrees at 9 bases. CDR1 is SGHDT, CDR2 YYEEEE, per germline. Trimming cost V 1 base and J 3 bases; bases outside gene matches: 8. The CDR3 spans 17 residues. CDR3 residues: CASSLNLGQGINQPQHF. The CDR3 DNA sequence: TGTGCCAGCAGCTTGAATCTGGGACAGGGTATCAATCAGCCCCAGCATTTT.

V usage is TRBV6-5 and J usage is TRBJ1-1; D may be TRBD1 (5 bases). Germline V gene sequence: CDR1 MNHEY, CDR2 SVGAGI. This CDR3 has 13 residues. The V end lost 2 bases, the J end lost 10 bases, and 14 bases lay between the germline ends. The CDR3 DNA reads as TGTGCCAGCAGTTACAGGGACGCCCGAGGAGCTTTCTTT. Encoded protein: CASSYRDARGAFF.

This clonotype occurred many times. This chain uses TRBV2 with TRBJ1-2; unclear D gene. The germline V and J ends were trimmed by 8 bases and 8 bases, with 21 bases remaining between them. Germline V gives CDR1 SNHLY, CDR2 FYNNEI. This CDR3 is built from 14 residues. The CDR3 DNA is TGTGCCAGCTTCCTAACTTCAGGAATGGGCGGCTACACCTTC. Its protein product is CASFLTSGMGGYTF.